This is a list of T cell receptor beta chains from one sample in a study of blood T cell repertoires in COVID-19. Using immunoSEQ multiplex PCR, the repertoire was profiled, and TCRdb retains in-frame clones only, with some absent. Of 120,000 or so clones in the sample, about 85% were seen once. Sequencing input: peripheral blood. The receptors here all came from a woman aged 80 or older with acute or convalescent COVID-19. Each CDR3 is given with its conserved first and last residue. Each record gives: D gene, J gene, clone size, V gene, CDR3 DNA, CDR3 protein. D genes are given only for firm matches. Clone size is given for some rows only: seen once, a few or many times, or a class if the clone is expanded.

d_gene: TRBD1; j_gene: TRBJ2-1; abundance: -; v_gene: TRBV7-4; CDR3nt: TGTGCCGGCCCGGACAGGGGGGCGCGTAGGGGGGAATACAATGAGCAGTTCTTC; CDR3aa: CAGPDRGARRGEYNEQFF
d_gene: -; j_gene: TRBJ2-2; abundance: -; v_gene: TRBV19; CDR3nt: TGTGCCAGTAGTACATCAGGGTTCTCTACCGGGGAGCTGTTTTTT; CDR3aa: CASSTSGFSTGELFF
d_gene: TRBD1; j_gene: TRBJ2-1; abundance: -; v_gene: TRBV5-4; CDR3nt: TGTGCCACCCAGACACAGGGGTCCTACAATGAGCAGTTCTTC; CDR3aa: CATQTQGSYNEQFF
d_gene: -; j_gene: TRBJ1-2; abundance: -; v_gene: TRBV5-1; CDR3nt: TGCGCCAGCAGCTTGGTCACAGGGAAAACTAACTATGGCTACACCTTC; CDR3aa: CASSLVTGKTNYGYTF
d_gene: TRBD1; j_gene: TRBJ1-4; abundance: once; v_gene: TRBV2; CDR3nt: TGTGCCATAACCGGGACAGCTAATGAAAAACTGTTTTTT; CDR3aa: CAITGTANEKLFF
d_gene: -; j_gene: TRBJ2-3; abundance: -; v_gene: TRBV12-5; CDR3nt: TGTGCTAGTGGTCTCTCGGGGGGCCCAAGCACAGATACGCAGTATTTT; CDR3aa: CASGLSGGPSTDTQYF
d_gene: -; j_gene: TRBJ1-1; abundance: -; v_gene: TRBV7-9; CDR3nt: TGTGCCAGCAGCTTAAAGCTGCAGGGGACTGAAGCTTTCTTT; CDR3aa: CASSLKLQGTEAFF
d_gene: TRBD1; j_gene: TRBJ1-2; abundance: -; v_gene: TRBV7-2; CDR3nt: TGTGCCAGCAGCTTAGCACGACAGGGCATTGGAGGCTACACCTTC; CDR3aa: CASSLARQGIGGYTF
d_gene: TRBD1; j_gene: TRBJ1-2; abundance: -; v_gene: TRBV9; CDR3nt: TGTGCCAGCAGCCCTGGACAGGGCGACTATGGCTACACCTTC; CDR3aa: CASSPGQGDYGYTF
d_gene: -; j_gene: TRBJ1-2; abundance: -; v_gene: TRBV4-1; CDR3nt: TGCGCCAGCAGCCCCTCACCGGGGGGCTACACCTTC; CDR3aa: CASSPSPGGYTF
d_gene: TRBD1; j_gene: TRBJ1-4; abundance: -; v_gene: TRBV6-5; CDR3nt: TGTGCCAGCAGTCCAGGGACAGGGAAGATTTTT; CDR3aa: CASSPGTGKIF
d_gene: -; j_gene: TRBJ1-1; abundance: -; v_gene: TRBV5-1; CDR3nt: TGCGCCAGCAGCTTGGGTTGGGGGGAGACTGAAGCTTTCTTT; CDR3aa: CASSLGWGETEAFF
d_gene: TRBD1; j_gene: TRBJ2-3; abundance: -; v_gene: TRBV19; CDR3nt: TGTGCCAGTAGGTTGACAGGGGCTGCAGATACGCAGTATTTT; CDR3aa: CASRLTGAADTQYF
d_gene: -; j_gene: TRBJ1-4; abundance: -; v_gene: TRBV5-1; CDR3nt: TGCGCCAGCAGCTCCAGAGGACAGATTAATGAAAAACTGTTTTTT; CDR3aa: CASSSRGQINEKLFF
d_gene: -; j_gene: TRBJ1-2; abundance: -; v_gene: TRBV5-6; CDR3nt: TGTGCCAGCAGCTTGGGTAGTAGAGATGGCTACACCTTC; CDR3aa: CASSLGSRDGYTF
d_gene: -; j_gene: TRBJ2-1; abundance: -; v_gene: TRBV7-2; CDR3nt: TGTGCCAGCAGCCCCCCTAGTGGAGGGTACAATGAGCAGTTCTTC; CDR3aa: CASSPPSGGYNEQFF
d_gene: -; j_gene: TRBJ1-5; abundance: few; v_gene: TRBV5-6; CDR3nt: TGTGCCAGCAGCTTGGTCGATCAGCCCCAGCATTTT; CDR3aa: CASSLVDQPQHF
d_gene: -; j_gene: TRBJ1-3; abundance: -; v_gene: TRBV5-5; CDR3nt: TGTGCCAGCAGCTACACCTCTGGAAACACCATATATTTT; CDR3aa: CASSYTSGNTIYF
d_gene: -; j_gene: TRBJ1-1; abundance: once; v_gene: TRBV7-9; CDR3nt: TGTGCCAGCAGCCCCCGTCTCGATGCGACTGAAGCTTTCTTT; CDR3aa: CASSPRLDATEAFF
d_gene: -; j_gene: TRBJ1-2; abundance: once; v_gene: TRBV7-2; CDR3nt: TGTGCCAGCAGCTTACCCTACAGGGTCCGGCACTATGGCTACACCTTC; CDR3aa: CASSLPYRVRHYGYTF
d_gene: -; j_gene: TRBJ1-2; abundance: -; v_gene: TRBV5-5; CDR3nt: TGTGCCAGCAGACTGAGCCCCGATTATGGCTACACCTTC; CDR3aa: CASRLSPDYGYTF
d_gene: -; j_gene: TRBJ1-2; abundance: -; v_gene: TRBV9; CDR3nt: TGTGCCAGCAGCGTAGAGGACGGGAGCTACACCTTC; CDR3aa: CASSVEDGSYTF
d_gene: -; j_gene: TRBJ1-3; abundance: -; v_gene: TRBV18; CDR3nt: TGTGCCAGCTCACCAGGGCTATTGGGTGACTCTGGAAACACCATATATTTT; CDR3aa: CASSPGLLGDSGNTIYF
d_gene: TRBD2; j_gene: TRBJ2-5; abundance: -; v_gene: TRBV9; CDR3nt: TGTGCCAGCAGCCCCCCAGGCGGGGGGATCGAGACCCAGTACTTC; CDR3aa: CASSPPGGGIETQYF
d_gene: TRBD2; j_gene: TRBJ2-3; abundance: -; v_gene: TRBV5-1; CDR3nt: TGCGCCAGCAGCTCGGGGGGGCTGGATACGCAGTATTTT; CDR3aa: CASSSGGLDTQYF
d_gene: -; j_gene: TRBJ1-2; abundance: -; v_gene: TRBV20-1; CDR3nt: TGCAGTGCTCGGACAGCCTATGGCTACACCTTC; CDR3aa: CSARTAYGYTF
d_gene: TRBD2; j_gene: TRBJ2-3; abundance: -; v_gene: TRBV14; CDR3nt: TGTGCCAGCAGCATACGGGGGGGAATAGATACGCAGTATTTT; CDR3aa: CASSIRGGIDTQYF
d_gene: TRBD2; j_gene: TRBJ2-2; abundance: -; v_gene: TRBV5-6; CDR3nt: TGTGCCAGCAGCTTGCTGGGCGGGGGTACGAACACCGGGGAGCTGTTTTTT; CDR3aa: CASSLLGGGTNTGELFF